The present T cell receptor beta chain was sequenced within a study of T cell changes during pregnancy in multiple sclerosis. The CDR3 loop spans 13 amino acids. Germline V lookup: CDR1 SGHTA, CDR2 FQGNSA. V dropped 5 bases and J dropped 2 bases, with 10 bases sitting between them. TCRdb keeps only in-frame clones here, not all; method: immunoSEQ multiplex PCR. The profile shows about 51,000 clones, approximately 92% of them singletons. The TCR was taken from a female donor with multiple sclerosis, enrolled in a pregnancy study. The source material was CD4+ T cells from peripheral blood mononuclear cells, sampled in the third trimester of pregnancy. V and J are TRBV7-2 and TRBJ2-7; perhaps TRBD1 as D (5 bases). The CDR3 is CASSTGHPYEQYF. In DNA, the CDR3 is TGTGCCAGCAGCACAGGACATCCCTACGAGCAGTACTTC.